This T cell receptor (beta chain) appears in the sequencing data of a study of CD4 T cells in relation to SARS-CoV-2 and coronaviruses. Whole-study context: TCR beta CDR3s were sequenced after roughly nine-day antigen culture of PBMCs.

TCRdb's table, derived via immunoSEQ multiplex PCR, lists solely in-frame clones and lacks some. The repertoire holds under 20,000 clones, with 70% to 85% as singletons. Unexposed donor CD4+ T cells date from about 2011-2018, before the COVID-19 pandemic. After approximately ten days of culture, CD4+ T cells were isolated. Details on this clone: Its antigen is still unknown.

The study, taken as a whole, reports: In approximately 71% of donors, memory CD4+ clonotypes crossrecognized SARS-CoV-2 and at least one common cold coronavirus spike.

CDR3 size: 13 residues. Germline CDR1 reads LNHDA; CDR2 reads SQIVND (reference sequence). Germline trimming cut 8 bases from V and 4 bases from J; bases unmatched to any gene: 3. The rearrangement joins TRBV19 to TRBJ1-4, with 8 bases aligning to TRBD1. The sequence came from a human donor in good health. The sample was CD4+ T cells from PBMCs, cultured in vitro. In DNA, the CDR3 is TGTGCCAGTGGGACAGGTCATAATGAAAAACTGTTTTTT. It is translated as CASGTGHNEKLFF.